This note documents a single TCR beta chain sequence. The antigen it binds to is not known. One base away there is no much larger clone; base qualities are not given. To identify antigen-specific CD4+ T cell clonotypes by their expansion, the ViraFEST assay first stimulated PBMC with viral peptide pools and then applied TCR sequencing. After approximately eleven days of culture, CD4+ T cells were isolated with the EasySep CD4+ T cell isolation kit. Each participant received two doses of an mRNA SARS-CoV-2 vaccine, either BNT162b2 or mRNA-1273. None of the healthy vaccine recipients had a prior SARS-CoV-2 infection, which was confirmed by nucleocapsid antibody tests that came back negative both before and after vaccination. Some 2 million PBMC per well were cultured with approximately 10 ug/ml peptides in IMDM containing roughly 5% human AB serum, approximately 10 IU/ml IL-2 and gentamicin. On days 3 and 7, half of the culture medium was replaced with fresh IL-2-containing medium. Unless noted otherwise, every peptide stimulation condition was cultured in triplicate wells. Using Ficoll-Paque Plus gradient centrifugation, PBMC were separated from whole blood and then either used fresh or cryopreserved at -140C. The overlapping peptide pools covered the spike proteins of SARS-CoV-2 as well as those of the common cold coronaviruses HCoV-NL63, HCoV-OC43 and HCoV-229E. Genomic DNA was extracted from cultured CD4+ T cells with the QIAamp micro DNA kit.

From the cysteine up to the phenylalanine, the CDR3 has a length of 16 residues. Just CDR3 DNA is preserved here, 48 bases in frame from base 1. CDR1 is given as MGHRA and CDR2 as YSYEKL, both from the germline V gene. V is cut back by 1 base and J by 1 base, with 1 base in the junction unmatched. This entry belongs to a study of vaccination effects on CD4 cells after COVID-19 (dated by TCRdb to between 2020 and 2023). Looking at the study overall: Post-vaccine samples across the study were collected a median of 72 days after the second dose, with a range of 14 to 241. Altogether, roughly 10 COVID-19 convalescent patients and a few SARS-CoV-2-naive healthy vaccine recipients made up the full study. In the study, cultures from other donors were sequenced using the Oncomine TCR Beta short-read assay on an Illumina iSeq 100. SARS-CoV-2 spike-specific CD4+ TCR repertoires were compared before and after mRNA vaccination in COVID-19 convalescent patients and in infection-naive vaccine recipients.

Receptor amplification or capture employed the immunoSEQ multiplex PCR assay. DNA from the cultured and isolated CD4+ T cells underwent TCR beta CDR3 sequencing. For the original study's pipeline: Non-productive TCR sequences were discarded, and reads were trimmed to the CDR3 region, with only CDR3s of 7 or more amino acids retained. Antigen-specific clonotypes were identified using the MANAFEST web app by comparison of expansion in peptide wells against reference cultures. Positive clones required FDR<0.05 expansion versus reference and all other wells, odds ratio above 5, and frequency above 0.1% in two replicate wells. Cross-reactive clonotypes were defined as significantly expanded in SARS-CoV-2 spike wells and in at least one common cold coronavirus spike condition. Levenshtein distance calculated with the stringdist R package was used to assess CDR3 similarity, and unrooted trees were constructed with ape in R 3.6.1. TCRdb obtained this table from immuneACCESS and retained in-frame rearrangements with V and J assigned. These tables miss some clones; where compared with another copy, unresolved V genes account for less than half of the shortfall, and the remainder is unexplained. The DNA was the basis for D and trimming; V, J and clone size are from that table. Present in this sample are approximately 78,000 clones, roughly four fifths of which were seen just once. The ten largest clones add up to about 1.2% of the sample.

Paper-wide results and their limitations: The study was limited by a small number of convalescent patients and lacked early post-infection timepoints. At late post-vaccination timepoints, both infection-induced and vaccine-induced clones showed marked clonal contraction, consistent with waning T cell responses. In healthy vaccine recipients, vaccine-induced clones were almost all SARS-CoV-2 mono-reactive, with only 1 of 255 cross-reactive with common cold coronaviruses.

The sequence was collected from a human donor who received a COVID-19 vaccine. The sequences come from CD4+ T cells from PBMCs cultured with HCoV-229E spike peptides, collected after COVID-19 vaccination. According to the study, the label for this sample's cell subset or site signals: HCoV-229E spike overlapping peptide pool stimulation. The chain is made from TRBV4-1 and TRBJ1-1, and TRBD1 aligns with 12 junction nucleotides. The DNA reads TGCGCCAGCAGCCAAGGGGACAGGGGGCCGAACACTGAAGCTTTCTTT. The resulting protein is CASSQGDRGPNTEAFF.